Reported below is one T cell receptor beta chain. Unique molecular identifiers tagged the TCRbeta library. TCRdb itself ran the PCR reads through MiXCR, one entry per CDR3 protein. The data contain approximately 400,000 distinct CDR3 sequences, approximately 10% of them singletons. The data derive from a study of T-cell reconstitution after alpha-beta-depleted transplantation in children. In germline, CDR1 is DFQATT, CDR2 SNEGSKA (reference sequence). This CDR3 is 13 amino acids long. Trimming shortened V by 4 bases and J by 2 bases, and 11 bases separated the two germline ends. The genes are TRBV20-1 and TRBJ1-1; D is perhaps TRBD1 (6 bases). The sequenced sample was PBMCs from the stem cell graft donor, obtained from the stem cell graft. This TCR was sampled from a human donor who donated a stem cell graft to a child with acute myeloid leukemia. CDR3 DNA: TGCAGTGCTAAGGTCAGGGGCAACACTGAAGCTTTCTTT. Protein product: CSAKVRGNTEAFF.